These T cell receptor beta chains were read from a single sample in a study of T-cell memory formation after mild COVID-19. TCRdb reprocessed the 5' RACE reads via MiXCR and lists one record per CDR3 protein. The table lists fewer than 150,000 distinct CDR3 sequences, around 15% of them singletons, with 5.2% in the top ten. Sequenced material: PBMCs or a T cell subset sorted from them (not recorded which). These TCRs come from a man between 18 and 29 years old who had mild COVID-19 (a few samples of this study predate the infection). Cell type and time point are not known. CDR3s include the opening cysteine and the closing phenylalanine or tryptophan. D genes are given only for firm matches. Part of the rows lack a size; the others show once, few, many or a class for expanded clones.

J gene	D gene	clone size	V gene	CDR3 protein	CDR3 DNA
TRBJ1-6	NA	NA	TRBV5-1	CASSLWESRRDNSPLHF	TGCGCCAGCAGCCTTTGGGAGTCCCGCAGAGATAATTCACCCCTCCACTTT
TRBJ2-3	NA	NA	TRBV24-1	CATSDEGGGRDTQYF	TGTGCCACCAGTGATGAGGGGGGGGGCCGAGATACGCAGTATTTT
TRBJ2-2	NA	NA	TRBV5-1	CASIKGEVRTNTGELFF	TGCGCCAGCATAAAAGGGGAAGTCCGAACGAACACCGGGGAGCTGTTTTTT
TRBJ1-5	NA	NA	TRBV6-5	CASSYSYGSRGPQHF	TGTGCCAGCAGTTATTCGTATGGGAGTAGGGGGCCCCAGCATTTT
TRBJ2-3	NA	NA	TRBV11-2	CASSSPGRDGTDTQYF	TGTGCCAGCAGCTCTCCGGGACGAGATGGCACAGATACGCAGTATTTT
TRBJ2-7	NA	few	TRBV9	CASSPQLEPSSYEQYF	TGTGCCAGCAGCCCACAACTAGAGCCAAGCTCCTACGAGCAGTACTTC
TRBJ1-3	TRBD1	NA	TRBV6-6	CASSYRNRGSGNTIYF	TGTGCCAGCAGTTACCGGAACAGGGGATCTGGAAACACCATATATTTT
TRBJ2-3	NA	NA	TRBV20-1	CSVGLARGYF	TGCAGTGTGGGGCTAGCGCGAGGGTATTTT
TRBJ2-3	TRBD1	NA	TRBV7-8	CASSYDRGSDTQYF	TGTGCCAGCAGCTACGACAGGGGTTCAGATACGCAGTATTTT
TRBJ2-2	NA	NA	TRBV29-1	CSVCHDRNTGELFF	TGCAGCGTCTGCCACGACAGGAACACCGGGGAGCTGTTTTTT
TRBJ2-2	NA	few	TRBV7-2	CASSLGGNAGELFF	TGTGCCAGCAGCTTAGGGGGGAACGCGGGGGAGCTGTTTTTT
TRBJ2-2	NA	few	TRBV7-9	CASSFPTGELFF	TGTGCCAGCAGCTTTCCAACCGGGGAGCTGTTTTTT
TRBJ1-2	TRBD1	few	TRBV6-2/TRBV6-3	CASRTTGNYGYTF	TGTGCCAGCAGGACGACAGGGAACTATGGCTACACCTTC
TRBJ2-5	NA	NA	TRBV7-7	CASSRDMRETQYF	TGTGCTAGCAGCAGGGACATGCGAGAGACCCAGTACTTC
TRBJ2-1	NA	many	TRBV11-2	CASSLGDFTSGQFF	TGTGCCAGCAGCTTAGGAGACTTCACCTCCGGGCAGTTCTTC
TRBJ2-3	TRBD1	NA	TRBV7-3	CASSLTRGTGTLLDTQYF	TGTGCCAGCAGCTTAACGCGTGGGACAGGCACTCTTCTAGATACGCAGTATTTT
TRBJ2-1	NA	few	TRBV2	CASSVYNEQFF	TGTGCCAGCAGTGTTTACAATGAGCAGTTCTTC
TRBJ2-1	NA	NA	TRBV6-5	CASSDRRAIREQFF	TGTGCCAGCAGTGACCGGAGGGCTATTCGAGAGCAGTTCTTC
TRBJ2-5	TRBD2	NA	TRBV5-1	CASSWTSGGNQETQYF	TGCGCCAGCAGCTGGACTAGCGGGGGCAACCAAGAGACCCAGTACTTC
TRBJ2-5	NA	few	TRBV10-3	CAIRTGGPQETQYF	TGTGCCATACGGACAGGAGGGCCCCAAGAGACCCAGTACTTC
TRBJ1-4	NA	many	TRBV7-2	CASSITGLNEKLFF	TGTGCCAGCAGCATCACAGGTCTTAATGAAAAACTGTTTTTT
TRBJ2-2	NA	few	TRBV7-8	CASSFIGSAGELFF	TGTGCCAGCAGCTTTATCGGGAGCGCCGGGGAGCTGTTTTTT
TRBJ1-4	TRBD1	NA	TRBV4-2	CASSQVLPKADRGSATNEKLFF	TGTGCCAGCAGCCAAGTGCTCCCGAAAGCCGACAGGGGATCCGCAACTAATGAAAAACTGTTTTTT
TRBJ2-7	NA	few	TRBV6-2/TRBV6-3	CASSLRTGLTAQYF	TGTGCCAGCAGCCTACGGACCGGACTGACGGCGCAGTACTTC
TRBJ1-1	NA	NA	TRBV5-5	CASRWDIGRATEAFF	TGTGCCAGCAGATGGGATATAGGCAGGGCCACTGAAGCTTTCTTT
TRBJ1-1	TRBD1	NA	TRBV11-2	CASNRDRGLSEAFF	TGTGCCAGTAACCGGGACAGGGGATTATCTGAAGCTTTCTTT
TRBJ2-7	TRBD1	few	TRBV3-1	CASSPRLTGTGVYEQYF	TGTGCCAGCAGCCCGCGACTTACCGGGACAGGAGTATACGAGCAGTACTTC
TRBJ1-1	NA	NA	TRBV5-1	CASSEQGLNTEAFF	TGCGCCAGCAGCGAGCAGGGGCTGAACACTGAAGCTTTCTTT
TRBJ1-2	NA	few	TRBV10-3	CAISETVHERGYTF	TGTGCCATCAGTGAGACGGTCCATGAAAGGGGCTACACCTTC
TRBJ2-5	TRBD2	few	TRBV2	CASSGGLAGLETQYF	TGTGCCAGCAGTGGAGGACTAGCGGGATTAGAGACCCAGTACTTC
TRBJ1-6	TRBD1	NA	TRBV6-2/TRBV6-3	CASSSRGRGNSPLHF	TGTGCCAGCAGTTCCAGGGGGCGCGGTAATTCACCCCTCCACTTT
TRBJ1-3	TRBD1	NA	TRBV5-1	CASSPGQGFDTIYF	TGCGCCAGCAGCCCGGGACAGGGTTTTGACACCATATATTTT
TRBJ2-2	TRBD2	once	TRBV12-3/TRBV12-4	CASSPSGRLTGELFF	TGTGCCAGCAGTCCGAGCGGGAGGCTCACCGGGGAGCTGTTTTTT
TRBJ1-4	NA	few	TRBV5-1	CASSLANQGEKLFF	TGCGCCAGCAGCTTGGCCAATCAAGGAGAAAAACTGTTTTTT
TRBJ2-7	NA	NA	TRBV7-7	CASSLPRFRDRSYEQYF	TGTGCCAGCAGCTTACCCAGGTTTCGGGACCGCTCCTACGAGCAGTACTTC
TRBJ2-1	NA	NA	TRBV20-1	CSARVWGARDEQFF	TGCAGTGCTAGAGTTTGGGGGGCAAGGGATGAGCAGTTCTTC
TRBJ2-1	TRBD1	NA	TRBV20-1	CSAAQGAGEQFF	TGCAGTGCTGCTCAGGGGGCAGGTGAGCAGTTCTTC
TRBJ1-5	NA	NA	TRBV20-1	CSAGLRGSAQHF	TGCAGTGCTGGCCTGAGGGGCTCGGCCCAGCATTTT
TRBJ2-3	TRBD2	NA	TRBV13	CASSLAYQGGDPTDTQYF	TGTGCCAGCAGCTTGGCCTACCAGGGAGGGGACCCCACAGATACGCAGTATTTT
TRBJ2-1	TRBD1	few	TRBV7-8	CAGGTGGSLYNEQFF	TGTGCCGGAGGGACAGGGGGTTCTTTATACAATGAGCAGTTCTTC
TRBJ2-5	NA	few	TRBV10-3	CAIGAFQETQYF	TGTGCCATCGGGGCATTCCAAGAGACCCAGTACTTC
TRBJ2-1	NA	NA	TRBV7-2	CASSLAGPSNEQFF	TGTGCCAGCAGCTTAGCGGGCCCGAGCAATGAGCAGTTCTTC
TRBJ2-2	NA	few	TRBV12-5	CASGRDTGELFF	TGTGCTAGTGGACGCGACACCGGGGAGCTGTTTTTT
TRBJ2-1	TRBD2	many	TRBV12-3/TRBV12-4	CASSFRLAGLGEQFF	TGTGCCAGCAGTTTCAGACTAGCGGGACTAGGTGAGCAGTTCTTC
TRBJ2-3	NA	few	TRBV12-3/TRBV12-4	CASSLPRGGLRTDTQYF	TGTGCCAGCAGTTTACCGAGGGGGGGCCTTCGCACAGATACGCAGTATTTT
TRBJ2-3	NA	NA	TRBV7-7	CASSLAPGAQDTQYF	TGTGCTAGCAGCTTAGCTCCGGGGGCTCAAGATACGCAGTATTTT
TRBJ1-5	NA	NA	TRBV12-3/TRBV12-4	CASTPELNQPQHF	TGTGCCAGCACCCCAGAGCTCAATCAGCCCCAGCATTTT
TRBJ1-1	NA	NA	TRBV6-5	CASSPFGGNTEAFF	TGTGCCAGCAGCCCCTTCGGGGGGAACACTGAAGCTTTCTTT
TRBJ1-4	TRBD1	few	TRBV7-2	CASSRDRGEEKLFF	TGTGCCAGCAGCCGGGACAGGGGGGAGGAAAAACTGTTTTTT
TRBJ1-1	NA	NA	TRBV19	CASSPTVLGAAFF	TGTGCCAGTAGTCCAACAGTTCTGGGGGCAGCTTTCTTT
TRBJ1-1	NA	many	TRBV6-5	CASSYRGTAGSEAFF	TGTGCCAGCAGTTACCGCGGGACCGCGGGCTCTGAAGCTTTCTTT
TRBJ1-6	NA	few	TRBV5-1	CASSLGQDGSPLHF	TGCGCCAGCAGCTTGGGACAGGACGGTTCACCCCTCCACTTT
TRBJ2-5	NA	few	TRBV5-1	CASSLGSAGLQQETQYF	TGCGCCAGCAGCTTGGGTTCAGCGGGTCTTCAACAAGAGACCCAGTACTTC
TRBJ1-1	NA	few	TRBV6-5	CASNLGRNTEAFF	TGTGCCAGCAACCTCGGCAGGAACACTGAAGCTTTCTTT
TRBJ1-1	NA	NA	TRBV7-6	CASSLRVGDEAFF	TGTGCCAGCAGCTTAAGAGTAGGAGATGAAGCTTTCTTT